The 8 T cell receptor beta chains in this list originate from one sample, sequenced in a study of control samples from healthy donors and cancer patients. TCRdb keeps only in-frame clones here, not all; method: immunoSEQ multiplex PCR. The sample lists tens of thousands of clones, roughly 90% occurring once. The sample consisted of PBMCs. The receptors were gathered from a woman in her fifties or sixties with colorectal cancer.

This sequence joins TRBV6-2 or TRBV6-3 and TRBJ2-5; TRBD2 is a possible D gene (5 bases). Germline V lookup: CDR1 MNHEY, CDR2 SVGEGT. The V end was cut by 5 bases, the J end by 7 bases, with 20 bases between. The CDR3 is 15 amino acids. Written as DNA, the CDR3 is TGTGCCAGCAGTCCCTCCGGGCAGGTCGGAGGGACCCAGTACTTC. Translated: CASSPSGQVGGTQYF.

The rearrangement uses TRBV12-3 or TRBV12-4 and TRBJ1-1; the D gene is possibly TRBD1 (5 bases). CDR3 length: 13 amino acids. V dropped 3 bases and J dropped 5 bases, with 10 bases sitting between them. Here the CDR3 reads CASSLTRGTEAFF. The CDR3 nucleotides read TGTGCCAGCAGTTTGACTCGGGGGACTGAAGCTTTCTTT.

This chain uses TRBV7-2 with TRBJ2-3, with TRBD2 identical over 12 bases. The junction had 6 bases not matched to a gene; V was cut back by 5 bases and J by 0 bases. This CDR3 has 17 residues. Germline values: CDR1 SGHTA, CDR2 FQGNSA. The CDR3 protein is CASSPGLAGTSTDTQYF. The CDR3 bases are TGTGCCAGCAGCCCCGGACTAGCGGGAACTAGCACAGATACGCAGTATTTT.

The CDR3 region is CASSLVNPGFGGNTIYF. In nucleotides, the CDR3 is TGTGCCAGCAGCTTAGTCAATCCGGGTTTCGGAGGAAACACCATATATTTT. The J gene is TRBJ1-3, the V gene TRBV7-2; D is uncertain. Trimming shortened V by 1 base and J by 4 bases, and 17 bases separated the two germline ends. This CDR3 has 17 residues. Germline CDR1 SGHTA, CDR2 FQGNSA.

V gene TRBV5-1 combines with J gene TRBJ2-2; 7 bases are a match to TRBD1. Germline CDR1 is SGHRS and CDR2 is YFSETQ. CDR3 length: 14 residues. Losses at the gene ends were 2 bases for V and 6 bases for J; bases not matched to a gene: 4. CDR3 nucleotides: TGCGCCAGCAGCTTTACAGGGGAGCCCGGGGAGCTGTTTTTT. Translated: CASSFTGEPGELFF.

This clone was counted between two and nine times. This rearrangement joins TRBV3-1 (or the pseudogene TRBV3-2) to TRBJ1-5, with 10 bases identical to TRBD1. This CDR3 contains 13 residues. CDR1 LGHDT and CDR2 YNNKEL come from the germline V gene (reference sequence). J lost 6 bases, V lost 4 bases, and 0 bases had no gene match. The CDR3 DNA sequence: TGTGCCAGCAGCCGGACAGGGGGTCAGCCCCAGCATTTT. Its translation is CASSRTGGQPQHF.

The V and J genes are TRBV6-1 and TRBJ2-7; 7 bases are shared with TRBD1. This CDR3 region has 15 residues. Germline-derived CDR1 and CDR2 are MNHNS and SASEGT. Unmatched junction bases numbered 5, after V lost 2 bases and J lost 1 base. Here the CDR3 DNA reads TGTGCCAGCAGTGAAATGGGACAGAAGTCCTACGAGCAGTACGTC. Translation: CASSEMGQKSYEQYV.

About this clone: The same CDR3 is also encoded by other DNA sequences in this sample. This CDR3 reads CASSAQGAGNTIYF. The CDR3 DNA follows: TGTGCCAGCAGCGCGCAGGGGGCTGGAAACACCATATATTTT. The chain couples TRBV9 to TRBJ1-3; 7 bases fit TRBD1. CDR1 is SGDLS and CDR2 is YYNGEE in the germline V gene. J lost 2 bases, V lost 3 bases, and 2 bases had no gene match. The CDR3 extends over 14 amino acids.